Sequencing of this T cell receptor beta chain was carried out in a study of Ad26.COV2.S vaccination and SARS-CoV-2 variants. The germline V gene encodes CDR1 MGHDK and CDR2 SYGVNS. V gave up 7 bases and J gave up 4 bases; unmatched junction bases: 8. The CDR3 consists of 15 residues. Using immunoSEQ multiplex PCR, the repertoire was profiled, and TCRdb retains in-frame clones only, with some absent. The sample yields under 300,000 clones, around 88% seen once. Treatment described: around 19 received Ad26.COV2.S at low or high dose, single or two shots; about 5 received placebo; per-sample allocation not given. Samples analyzed were those drawn on day 63 after the first vaccine or placebo injection. This person who donated was an adult of 18-55 years in Boston.

The sample was peripheral blood, taken in a trial of Ad26.COV2.S vaccine versus placebo. This clonotype was obtained from a person aged 18-60 years who received the Ad26.COV2.S COVID-19 vaccine or a placebo. The J gene is TRBJ2-3, the V gene TRBV25-1; 10 bases agree with TRBD2. The CDR3 nucleotides are TGTGCCAGCAATATAGCGGGAGGAAGGGCAGATACGCAGTATTTT. Protein: CASNIAGGRADTQYF. The complete variable domain, with remaining parts taken from reference TRBV25-1 and TRBJ2-3, reads EADIYQTPRYLVIGTGKKITLECSQTMGHDKMYWYQQDPGMELHLIHYSYGVNSTEKGDLSSESTVSRIRTEHFPLTLESARPSHTSQYLCASNIAGGRADTQYFGPGTRLTVL.